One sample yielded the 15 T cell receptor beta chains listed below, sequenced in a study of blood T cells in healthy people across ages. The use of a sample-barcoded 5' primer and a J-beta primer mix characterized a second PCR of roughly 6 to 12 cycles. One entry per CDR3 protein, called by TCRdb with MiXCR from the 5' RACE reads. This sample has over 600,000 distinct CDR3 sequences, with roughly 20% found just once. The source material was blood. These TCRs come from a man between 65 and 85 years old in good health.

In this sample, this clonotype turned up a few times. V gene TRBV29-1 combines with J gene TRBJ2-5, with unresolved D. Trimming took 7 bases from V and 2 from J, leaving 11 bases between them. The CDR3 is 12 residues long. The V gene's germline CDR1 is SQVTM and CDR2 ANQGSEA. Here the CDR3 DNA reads TGCAGCGGCGGATGGGCGCAAGAGACCCAGTACTTC. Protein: CSGGWAQETQYF.

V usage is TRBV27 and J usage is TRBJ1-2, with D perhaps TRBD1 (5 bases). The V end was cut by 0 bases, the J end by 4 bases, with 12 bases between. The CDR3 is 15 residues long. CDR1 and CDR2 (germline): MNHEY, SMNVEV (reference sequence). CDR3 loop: CASSLSRGGVYGYTF. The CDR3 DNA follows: TGTGCCAGCAGTTTATCAAGGGGCGGCGTCTATGGCTACACCTTC.

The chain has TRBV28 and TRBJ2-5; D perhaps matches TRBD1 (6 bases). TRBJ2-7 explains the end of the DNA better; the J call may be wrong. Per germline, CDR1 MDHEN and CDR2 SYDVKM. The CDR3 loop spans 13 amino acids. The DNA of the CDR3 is TGTGCCAGCAGTCCCCCGACAGGACACGAGCAGTACTTC. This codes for CASSPPTGHEQYF.

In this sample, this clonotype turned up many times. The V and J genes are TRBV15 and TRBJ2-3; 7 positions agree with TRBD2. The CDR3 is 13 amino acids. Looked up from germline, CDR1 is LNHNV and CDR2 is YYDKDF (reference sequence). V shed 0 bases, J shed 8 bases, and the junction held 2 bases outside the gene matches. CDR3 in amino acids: CATSRDGGGTQYF. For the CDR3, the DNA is TGTGCCACCAGCAGAGATGGGGGGGGTACGCAGTATTTT.

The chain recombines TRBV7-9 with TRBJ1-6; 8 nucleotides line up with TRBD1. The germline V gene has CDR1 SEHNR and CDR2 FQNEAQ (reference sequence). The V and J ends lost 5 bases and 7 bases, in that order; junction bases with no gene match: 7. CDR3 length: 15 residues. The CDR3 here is CASSAWTGRNSPLHF. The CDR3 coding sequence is TGTGCCAGCAGCGCGTGGACAGGGAGGAATTCACCCCTCCACTTT.

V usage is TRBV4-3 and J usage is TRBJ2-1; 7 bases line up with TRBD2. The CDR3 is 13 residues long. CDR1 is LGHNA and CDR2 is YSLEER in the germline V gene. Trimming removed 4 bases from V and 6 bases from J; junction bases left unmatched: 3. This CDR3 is CASSRSGTNEQFF. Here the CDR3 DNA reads TGCGCCAGCAGCCGGAGCGGGACCAATGAGCAGTTCTTC.

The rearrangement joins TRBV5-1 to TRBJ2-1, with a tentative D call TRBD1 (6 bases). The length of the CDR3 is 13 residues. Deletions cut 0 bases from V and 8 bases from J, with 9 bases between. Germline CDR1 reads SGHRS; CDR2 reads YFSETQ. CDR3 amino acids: CASSLEGVYEQFF. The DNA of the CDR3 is TGCGCCAGCAGCTTGGAGGGGGTATATGAGCAGTTCTTC.

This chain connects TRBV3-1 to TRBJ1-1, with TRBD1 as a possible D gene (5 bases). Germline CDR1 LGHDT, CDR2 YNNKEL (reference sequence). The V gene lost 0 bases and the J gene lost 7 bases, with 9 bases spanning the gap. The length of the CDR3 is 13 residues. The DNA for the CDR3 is TGTGCCAGCAGCCAAGATGGGGGTAGTGAAGCTTTCTTT. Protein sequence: CASSQDGGSEAFF. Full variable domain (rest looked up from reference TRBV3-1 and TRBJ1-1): DTAVSQTPKYLVTQMGNDKSIKCEQNLGHDTMYWYKQDSKKFLKIMFSYNNKELIINETVPNRFSPKSPDKAHLNLHINSLELGDSAVYFCASSQDGGSEAFFGQGTRLTVV.

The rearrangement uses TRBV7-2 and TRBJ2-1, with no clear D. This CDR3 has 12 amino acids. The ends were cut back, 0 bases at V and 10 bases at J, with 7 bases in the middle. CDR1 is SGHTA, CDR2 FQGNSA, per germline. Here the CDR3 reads CASSLASYEQFF. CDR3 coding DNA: TGTGCCAGCAGCTTAGCGAGTTACGAGCAGTTCTTC.

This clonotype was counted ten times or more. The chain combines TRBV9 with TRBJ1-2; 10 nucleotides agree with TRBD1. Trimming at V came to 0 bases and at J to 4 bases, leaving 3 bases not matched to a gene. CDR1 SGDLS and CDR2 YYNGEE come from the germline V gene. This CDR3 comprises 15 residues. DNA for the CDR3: TGTGCCAGCAGCGTAGAGGGACAGGGGACCTATGGCTACACCTTC. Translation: CASSVEGQGTYGYTF.

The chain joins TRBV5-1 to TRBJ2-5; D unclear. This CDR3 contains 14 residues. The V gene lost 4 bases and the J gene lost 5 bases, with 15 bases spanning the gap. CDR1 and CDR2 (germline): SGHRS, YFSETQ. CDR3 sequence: CASSTSGVWETQYF. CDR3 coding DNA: TGCGCCAGCAGCACCAGTGGTGTTTGGGAGACCCAGTACTTC.

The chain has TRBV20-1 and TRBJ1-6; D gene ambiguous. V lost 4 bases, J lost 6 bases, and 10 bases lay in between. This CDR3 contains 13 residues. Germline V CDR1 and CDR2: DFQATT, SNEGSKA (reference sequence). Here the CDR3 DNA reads TGCAGTGCTACTTCGACACGTAATTCACCCCTCCACTTT. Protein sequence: CSATSTRNSPLHF.

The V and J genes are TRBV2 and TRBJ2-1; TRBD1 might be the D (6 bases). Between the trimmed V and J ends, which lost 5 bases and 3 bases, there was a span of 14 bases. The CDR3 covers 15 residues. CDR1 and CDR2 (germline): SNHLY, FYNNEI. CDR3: CASSQEQGYYNEQFF. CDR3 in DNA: TGTGCCAGCAGTCAGGAGCAGGGGTACTACAATGAGCAGTTCTTC.

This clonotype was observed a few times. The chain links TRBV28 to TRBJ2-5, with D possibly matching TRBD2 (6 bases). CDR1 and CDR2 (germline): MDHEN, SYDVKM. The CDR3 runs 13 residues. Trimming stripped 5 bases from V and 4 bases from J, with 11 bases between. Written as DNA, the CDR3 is TGTGCCAGCAGTAGGGGACTTCCAGAGACCCAGTACTTC. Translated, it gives CASSRGLPETQYF.

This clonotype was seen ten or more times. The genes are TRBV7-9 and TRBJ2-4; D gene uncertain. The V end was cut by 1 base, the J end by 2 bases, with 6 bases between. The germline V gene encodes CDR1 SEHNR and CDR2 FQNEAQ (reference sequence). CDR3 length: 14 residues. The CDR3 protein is CASSLEGSKNIQYF. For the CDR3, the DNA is TGTGCCAGCAGCTTAGAGGGTTCCAAAAACATTCAGTACTTC.